A single sample gave rise to the 14 T cell receptor beta chains below, sequenced in a study of blood T cell repertoires in COVID-19. Some clones are missing from TCRdb's copy, which holds only in-frame ones; the method was immunoSEQ multiplex PCR. The table records about 220,000 clones, roughly 84% of them present only once. Source material: peripheral blood. Source of these receptors: a man in his forties with active or convalescent COVID-19.

This rearrangement joins TRBV7-3 to TRBJ1-5, with unresolved D. This CDR3 contains 16 residues. V gave up 2 bases and J gave up 2 bases, with 13 bases separating them. Germline CDR1 is SGHTA and CDR2 is FQGTGA. CDR3 nucleotide sequence: TGTGCCAGCAGCTTAGGTCAAACAGTTGGCAATCAGCCCCAGCATTTT. Amino acid sequence: CASSLGQTVGNQPQHF.

This sequence joins TRBV24-1 and TRBJ2-1; 13 nucleotides line up with TRBD2. Trimming at V came to 3 bases and at J to 7 bases, leaving 8 bases not matched to a gene. The CDR3 totals 17 residues. CDR1 KGHDR and CDR2 SFDVKD come from the germline V gene. This CDR3 is CATSDATSGRAGNEQFF. CDR3 sequence (DNA): TGTGCCACCAGTGATGCCACTAGCGGGAGGGCCGGGAATGAGCAGTTCTTC.

This rearrangement joins TRBV9 to TRBJ1-2; unclear D gene. Germline V lookup: CDR1 SGDLS, CDR2 YYNGEE. This CDR3 is 14 amino acids long. The ends were cut back, 0 bases at V and 4 bases at J, with 10 bases in the middle. DNA for the CDR3: TGTGCCAGCAGCGTAGATCGGGGAGGCTATGGCTACACCTTC. Translating gives CASSVDRGGYGYTF.

The V gene is TRBV6-5, the J gene TRBJ2-3, with D tentatively TRBD1 (5 bases). V was clipped by 0 bases and J by 2 bases, with 9 bases between them. The CDR3 has 15 amino acids. The germline gives CDR1 MNHEY, CDR2 SVGAGI. Here the CDR3 DNA reads TGTGCCAGCAGTTACTCTACGACAGCCACAGATACGCAGTATTTT. It codes for CASSYSTTATDTQYF.

The chain is built from TRBV19 and TRBJ1-5; D call uncertain. With 1 base removed from V and 1 base from J, the gap between germline ends came to 8 bases. This CDR3 region has 15 residues. CDR1 is LNHDA and CDR2 is SQIVND in the germline V gene (reference sequence). CDR3 coding DNA: TGTGCCAGTAGTATAGGCGGCCAAAGCAATCAGCCCCAGCATTTT. Translating gives CASSIGGQSNQPQHF.

V is TRBV28 and J is TRBJ1-2; D not resolved. The CDR3 runs 12 residues. The V gene's germline CDR1 is MDHEN and CDR2 SYDVKM. V dropped 2 bases and J dropped 6 bases, with 7 bases sitting between them. The DNA of the CDR3 is TGTGCCAGCAGTTTACTGCGGGATGGCTACACCTTC. This gives the protein CASSLLRDGYTF.

The chain combines TRBV11-2 with TRBJ1-1; possible D gene TRBD1, 5 bases. Trimming took off 4 bases at V and 6 bases at J, with 15 bases between the two ends. This CDR3 comprises 14 residues. CDR1 and CDR2 from the germline V gene are SGHAT and FQNNGV. As DNA, the CDR3 is TGTGCCAGCAGCTCCGCGGCAGGGTTAGCTGAAGCTTTCTTT. As protein: CASSSAAGLAEAFF.

The rearrangement links TRBV19 to TRBJ2-3, with TRBD1 matching over 7 bases. The length of the CDR3 is 16 residues. Germline V gene lookup returns CDR1 LNHDA and CDR2 SQIVND (reference sequence). With 5 bases clipped from V and 7 bases from J, the junction kept 15 bases outside the gene matches. CDR3 bases: TGTGCCAGTAGTGTAACGGACAGGCCCGTGGTAAATACGCAGTATTTT. This gives the protein CASSVTDRPVVNTQYF.

CDR3 sequence (DNA): TGTGCCAGCAGAGAAAGCCTCGCCCGCGGGAGTAAGTACGAGCAGTACTTC. It yields the protein CASRESLARGSKYEQYF. The chain links TRBV27 to TRBJ2-7; 7 bases agree with TRBD2. The germline V gene encodes CDR1 MNHEY and CDR2 SMNVEV (reference sequence). J lost 4 bases, V lost 6 bases, and 18 bases had no gene match. The CDR3 runs 17 residues.

The CDR3 loop reads CASSSSAPGQINYGYTF. The CDR3 region has the DNA TGTGCCAGCAGCTCCAGCGCCCCGGGACAGATAAACTATGGCTACACCTTC. V gene TRBV21-1 combines with J gene TRBJ1-2; the DNA was not used to check the table's D call, TRBD1. TRBV21-1 is annotated as a pseudogene. This CDR3 comprises 17 residues.

V usage is TRBV28 and J usage is TRBJ1-2, with D unclear. V was clipped by 5 bases and J by 7 bases, with 8 bases between them. Germline values: CDR1 MDHEN, CDR2 SYDVKM. The CDR3 runs to 11 residues. CDR3 sequence: CASSASLGYTF. CDR3 nucleotides: TGTGCCAGCAGTGCATCACTTGGCTACACCTTC.

This chain links TRBV29-1 with TRBJ2-1; 12 bases agree with TRBD2. After removal of 6 bases from V and 6 bases from J, the junction contained 6 bases not matched to a gene. Germline V gives CDR1 SQVTM, CDR2 ANQGSEA. CDR3 length equals 14 residues. This CDR3 is CSVGGTSGFNEQFF. CDR3 nucleotide sequence: TGCAGCGTGGGCGGGACTAGCGGGTTCAATGAGCAGTTCTTC.

V and J are TRBV7-9 and TRBJ1-4; D is ambiguous. The CDR3 sequence is 17 residues long. Germline lookup yields CDR1 SEHNR and CDR2 FQNEAQ (reference sequence). V lost 3 bases to trimming and J lost 4 bases, with 18 bases between them. The CDR3 loop reads CASSFIPVAANNEKLFF. CDR3 coding DNA: TGTGCCAGCAGCTTCATCCCAGTCGCAGCGAATAATGAAAAACTGTTTTTT.

The rearrangement joins TRBV5-1 to TRBJ1-1; D is perhaps TRBD1 (5 bases). This CDR3 has 16 amino acids. V shed 5 bases and J shed 6 bases, with 23 bases lying between them. Germline CDR1 and CDR2: SGHRS and YFSETQ. Written as DNA, the CDR3 is TGCGCCAGCAGTCCCGGGACTATCCTCAGTGGGGCTGAAGCTTTCTTT. Amino acid sequence: CASSPGTILSGAEAFF.